Listed below are T cell receptor beta chains from one sample, sequenced in a study of blood T cell repertoires in COVID-19. TCRdb's table, derived via immunoSEQ multiplex PCR, lists solely in-frame clones and lacks some. In the table there are about 100,000 clones, roughly 90% of which are singletons. The sequencing sample was made of peripheral blood. These receptors were taken from a man under 40 in a cohort sampled during active COVID-19. The CDR3 runs from the conserved cysteine through the conserved F or W. The order of the fields is V gene, J gene, clone size, D gene, CDR3 DNA, CDR3 protein. The D gene is left open where the match is weak. Clone size is shown for a subset of rows, as once, few, many or a class of expanded clone.

V: TRBV9
J: TRBJ2-3
size: NA
D: NA
DNA: TGTGCCAGCAGCGTACTAGGCAACACAGATACGCAGTATTTT
CDR3: CASSVLGNTDTQYF

V: TRBV15
J: TRBJ2-3
size: NA
D: TRBD1
DNA: TGTGCCACCAGCAGAGATATTGCGGGACAGGGGACAGATACGCAGTATTTT
CDR3: CATSRDIAGQGTDTQYF

V: TRBV10-1
J: TRBJ1-1
size: few
D: NA
DNA: TGCGCCAGCAGTGGGCCGGGGACTGAAGCTTTCTTT
CDR3: CASSGPGTEAFF

V: TRBV7-8
J: TRBJ2-2
size: NA
D: NA
DNA: TGTGCCAGCAGCTTTACAGGGACCGGGGAGCTGTTTTTT
CDR3: CASSFTGTGELFF

V: TRBV2
J: TRBJ2-2
size: NA
D: NA
DNA: TGTGCCAGCAGCCCCGAGGGGCCGACAGGGAACACCGGGGAGCTGTTTTTT
CDR3: CASSPEGPTGNTGELFF

V: TRBV7-6
J: TRBJ2-5
size: NA
D: TRBD1
DNA: TGTGCCAGCAGCCTGGGACAGCCCCAAGAGACCCAGTACTTC
CDR3: CASSLGQPQETQYF

V: TRBV18
J: TRBJ1-4
size: NA
D: TRBD1
DNA: TGTGCCAGCTCACCCTACCAGGGGGCTAATGAAAAACTGTTTTTT
CDR3: CASSPYQGANEKLFF

V: TRBV5-6
J: TRBJ2-7
size: NA
D: NA
DNA: TGTGCCAGCAGCCGGCGAGGGCGGCAGTACTTC
CDR3: CASSRRGRQYF

V: TRBV7-9
J: TRBJ1-1
size: NA
D: TRBD1
DNA: TGTGCCAGCAGCCTCAGGGGGGAAGCTTTCTTT
CDR3: CASSLRGEAFF

V: TRBV5-6
J: TRBJ2-1
size: NA
D: NA
DNA: TGTGCCAGCAGCTTTTTCTTTAGCGATGAGCAGTTCTTC
CDR3: CASSFFFSDEQFF

V: TRBV29-1
J: TRBJ2-7
size: NA
D: NA
DNA: TGCAGCGTTAAAGGCAGTTCCTACGAGCAGTACTTC
CDR3: CSVKGSSYEQYF

V: TRBV3-1/TRBV3-2
J: TRBJ1-2
size: NA
D: NA
DNA: TGTGCCAGCAGCCAAGATGGGCCCAGGGGCCTCTACACCTTC
CDR3: CASSQDGPRGLYTF

V: TRBV5-1
J: TRBJ1-1
size: NA
D: NA
DNA: TGCGCCAGCAGCCTGGGAATCTGGCCCCCTAACACTGAAGCTTTCTTT
CDR3: CASSLGIWPPNTEAFF

V: TRBV6-2/TRBV6-3
J: TRBJ2-3
size: NA
D: TRBD2
DNA: TGTGCCAGCAGTTACTCTTCGAGCGGGGGGCCCGCGACAGATACGCAGTATTTT
CDR3: CASSYSSSGGPATDTQYF

V: TRBV5-4
J: TRBJ1-2
size: few
D: NA
DNA: TGTGCCAGCAGCGCGACAGGAGGATATGGCTACACCTTC
CDR3: CASSATGGYGYTF

V: TRBV9
J: TRBJ1-5
size: NA
D: NA
DNA: TGTGCCAGCAGCCCCCGTTGGGGGGAACGCAATCAGCCCCAGCATTTT
CDR3: CASSPRWGERNQPQHF

V: TRBV3-1/TRBV3-2
J: TRBJ1-5
size: few
D: NA
DNA: TGTGCCAGCAGCCAATCTACAGAGCAGCCCCAGCATTTT
CDR3: CASSQSTEQPQHF

V: TRBV4-2
J: TRBJ1-1
size: NA
D: TRBD1
DNA: TGTGCCAGCAGCCGATCCCGGACAGGGGAGAACACTGAAGCTTTCTTT
CDR3: CASSRSRTGENTEAFF

V: TRBV3-1/TRBV3-2
J: TRBJ1-1
size: NA
D: TRBD1
DNA: TGTGCCAGCAGCCGAACTAGGGGACAGGGGCACACTGAAGCTTTCTTT
CDR3: CASSRTRGQGHTEAFF

V: TRBV6-2/TRBV6-3
J: TRBJ1-1
size: few
D: NA
DNA: TGTGCCAGCAGTTACGAGGAGAGGACTGAAGCTTTCTTT
CDR3: CASSYEERTEAFF

V: TRBV5-1
J: TRBJ2-3
size: NA
D: NA
DNA: TGCGCCAGCAGCTTGGGGGACTCCCGGTACACAGATACGCAGTATTTT
CDR3: CASSLGDSRYTDTQYF

V: TRBV27
J: TRBJ1-4
size: NA
D: NA
DNA: TGTGCCAGCAGTCGAGGAAGAACAACTAATGAAAAACTGTTTTTT
CDR3: CASSRGRTTNEKLFF

V: TRBV18
J: TRBJ1-2
size: medium-sized
D: NA
DNA: TGTGCCAGCTCACCGGAGGGACTCCTTAACTATGGCTACACCTTC
CDR3: CASSPEGLLNYGYTF

V: TRBV10-3
J: TRBJ2-7
size: NA
D: TRBD2
DNA: TGTGCCATCACCCTACGACCTAGCGGGGGGGCCGGCGGCGAGCAGTACTTC
CDR3: CAITLRPSGGAGGEQYF

V: TRBV7-2
J: TRBJ2-2
size: NA
D: NA
DNA: TGTGCCAGCAGCTTAGCGCGGACACCCACCGGGGAGCTGTTTTTT
CDR3: CASSLARTPTGELFF

V: TRBV7-2
J: TRBJ2-7
size: NA
D: TRBD2
DNA: TGTGCCAGCAGACGGACTAGCGGGGGGGTCGAGCAGTACTTC
CDR3: CASRRTSGGVEQYF

V: TRBV4-1
J: TRBJ2-2
size: NA
D: TRBD1
DNA: TGCGCCAGCAGCCGATGGGACAGGGAGACCGGGGAGCTGTTTTTT
CDR3: CASSRWDRETGELFF

V: TRBV27
J: TRBJ2-1
size: NA
D: TRBD1
DNA: TGTGCCAGCAGTCGCGAGGGGGCGTACAATGAGCAGTTCTTC
CDR3: CASSREGAYNEQFF

V: TRBV19
J: TRBJ2-7
size: NA
D: TRBD2
DNA: TGTGCCAGTAGTATGATCGCGGGGGCCTACGAGCAGTACTTC
CDR3: CASSMIAGAYEQYF

V: TRBV7-8
J: TRBJ2-1
size: NA
D: NA
DNA: TGTGCCAGCAGCTTAGGGGCAGAAAACAATGAGCAGTTCTTC
CDR3: CASSLGAENNEQFF

V: TRBV7-8
J: TRBJ1-2
size: NA
D: NA
DNA: TGTGCCAGCAGCTTAGCGCGCAGGGATGATGGCTACACCTTC
CDR3: CASSLARRDDGYTF

V: TRBV30
J: TRBJ2-3
size: NA
D: TRBD2
DNA: TGTGCCTGGAGTAGACTAGCGGGGGCCCCAGATACGCAGTATTTT
CDR3: CAWSRLAGAPDTQYF

V: TRBV7-9
J: TRBJ1-3
size: NA
D: NA
DNA: TGTGCCAGCAGCTTAGGGGCCTCAGGGTCCGCTGGAAACACCATATATTTT
CDR3: CASSLGASGSAGNTIYF

V: TRBV5-1
J: TRBJ2-1
size: NA
D: NA
DNA: TGCGCCAGCAGCGCGGGACGGCTCAATGAGCAGTTCTTC
CDR3: CASSAGRLNEQFF

V: TRBV6-5
J: TRBJ1-1
size: NA
D: TRBD1
DNA: TGTGCCAGCAGTTCCGGGACAGGTGAAGCTTTCTTT
CDR3: CASSSGTGEAFF

V: TRBV5-6
J: TRBJ2-7
size: NA
D: NA
DNA: TGTGCCAGCAGCTTGCGGTATCCGGGATTCTACGAGCAGTACTTC
CDR3: CASSLRYPGFYEQYF

V: TRBV3-1/TRBV3-2
J: TRBJ1-1
size: once
D: NA
DNA: TGTGCCAGCAGACAAGACAGCGCGAACACTGAAGCTTTCTTT
CDR3: CASRQDSANTEAFF

V: TRBV6-5
J: TRBJ1-2
size: NA
D: NA
DNA: TGTGCCAGCAGTCTGGCAGGGGTTAACTATGGCTACACCTTC
CDR3: CASSLAGVNYGYTF

V: TRBV13
J: TRBJ1-2
size: NA
D: TRBD1
DNA: TGTGCCAGCAGCCCCCCCATTAACAGGGGTGTAAGCTATGGCTACACCTTC
CDR3: CASSPPINRGVSYGYTF

V: TRBV20-1
J: TRBJ2-5
size: NA
D: TRBD2
DNA: TGCAGTGCTAGTGCGTTAGCGGGCTCTCAAGAGACCCAGTACTTC
CDR3: CSASALAGSQETQYF

V: TRBV7-2
J: TRBJ2-5
size: NA
D: TRBD2
DNA: TGTGCCAGCAGCACTTTACTAGCGGGGGATGAAGAGACCCAGTACTTC
CDR3: CASSTLLAGDEETQYF

V: TRBV5-4
J: TRBJ1-1
size: NA
D: NA
DNA: TGTGCCAGCAGCTTAACAGGGATAAACACTGAAGCTTTCTTT
CDR3: CASSLTGINTEAFF

V: TRBV4-2
J: TRBJ2-3
size: NA
D: TRBD2
DNA: TGTGCCAGCAGCCAAGTAATTAGCGGGGGGCCGGATACGCAGTATTTT
CDR3: CASSQVISGGPDTQYF

V: TRBV6-5
J: TRBJ2-5
size: NA
D: TRBD2
DNA: TGTGCCAGCAGTTCCGGGGGGGGGCAAGAGACCCAGTACTTC
CDR3: CASSSGGGQETQYF